Listed below are T cell receptor beta chains from one sample, sequenced in a study of blood T cell repertoires in COVID-19. Method: immunoSEQ multiplex PCR; TCRdb's copy keeps in-frame clones and lacks some. Of fewer than 300,000 clones in the sample, roughly four fifths were seen once. Sequenced sample: PBMCs or T cells enriched from blood (not recorded which). These receptors came from a middle-aged man who had been exposed to COVID-19. Both conserved end residues are part of each CDR3. A D gene is named only where the DNA matches it firmly. Rows may omit the clone size; those that give it use once, few, many or a size class.

d_call	clone_size	v_call	j_call	cdr3_aa	cdr3_nt
.	.	TRBV11-2	TRBJ2-1	CASSLDRGSYNEQFF	TGTGCCAGCAGCTTAGACCGGGGCTCCTACAATGAGCAGTTCTTC
.	.	TRBV3-1/TRBV3-2	TRBJ2-5	CASSPGAGRAETQYF	TGTGCCAGCAGCCCCGGGGCGGGGCGAGCGGAGACCCAGTACTTC
.	.	TRBV6-1	TRBJ1-2	CASSELQAAYGYTF	TGTGCCAGCAGTGAACTACAGGCAGCGTATGGCTACACCTTC
TRBD1	.	TRBV19	TRBJ1-5	CASWTGEANQPQHF	TGTGCCAGTTGGACAGGGGAGGCCAATCAGCCCCAGCATTTT
TRBD1	.	TRBV5-1	TRBJ2-2	CASSLDRPGRELFF	TGCGCCAGCAGCCTGGACAGGCCTGGGCGGGAGCTGTTTTTT
.	.	TRBV28	TRBJ2-7	CASSFGGGVLGSSTSGRAQRKYF	.
TRBD1	.	TRBV15	TRBJ1-2	CATSRGGDRVYGYTF	TGTGCCACCAGCAGAGGAGGGGACAGGGTCTATGGCTACACCTTC
TRBD1	.	TRBV13	TRBJ1-2	CASSLFSGTGVRYGYTF	TGTGCCAGCAGCTTATTCTCCGGGACAGGGGTTCGCTATGGCTACACCTTC
.	.	TRBV4-2	TRBJ2-1	CASSQAGIGNEQFF	TGTGCCAGCAGCCAAGCCGGGATAGGCAATGAGCAGTTCTTC
TRBD2	.	TRBV29-1	TRBJ2-1	CSVERPGLATYNEQFF	TGCAGCGTTGAGAGACCGGGACTAGCTACCTACAATGAGCAGTTCTTC
.	once	TRBV29-1	TRBJ1-2	CSVGVPTSAANYGYTF	TGCAGCGTTGGGGTGCCGACTTCTGCAGCTAACTATGGCTACACCTTC
.	.	TRBV21-1	TRBJ1-2	CATTLRTEANYGYTF	TGTGCCACCACTCTCAGAACAGAAGCTAACTATGGCTACACCTTC
.	.	TRBV7-9	TRBJ2-1	CASSLTSGRDEQFF	TGTGCCAGCAGCTTGACGAGTGGGCGGGATGAGCAGTTCTTC
.	.	TRBV7-3	TRBJ1-6	CASSPDRDSPLHF	TGTGCCAGCAGCCCAGACCGGGATTCACCCCTCCACTTT
TRBD1	.	TRBV29-1	TRBJ1-1	CSVHRDRDTEAFF	TGCAGCGTTCACCGGGACAGGGACACTGAAGCTTTCTTT
TRBD2	.	TRBV5-4	TRBJ2-3	CASRHREVGDTQYF	TGTGCCAGCAGACACCGGGAGGTGGGAGATACGCAGTATTTT
.	.	TRBV12-5	TRBJ1-5	CASGFPSQPQHF	TGTGCTAGTGGTTTCCCGAGTCAGCCCCAGCATTTT
.	.	TRBV30	TRBJ1-5	CAWSVSGAGPQHF	TGTGCCTGGAGTGTAAGCGGGGCTGGGCCCCAGCATTTT
.	.	TRBV7-6	TRBJ1-4	CASSTRLNEKLFF	TGTGCCAGCAGCACGAGACTTAATGAAAAACTGTTTTTT
.	.	TRBV9	TRBJ2-2	CASSVGPSARGTNTGELFF	TGTGCCAGCAGCGTAGGCCCCTCGGCCAGAGGGACTAACACCGGGGAGCTGTTTTTT
.	.	TRBV11-2	TRBJ2-7	CASSSPVGAEQYF	TGTGCCAGCAGCTCCCCGGTAGGGGCCGAGCAGTACTTC
.	.	TRBV6-5	TRBJ2-3	CASRYGGAGWTDTQYF	TGTGCCAGCAGATACGGCGGGGCGGGTTGGACAGATACGCAGTATTTT
.	.	TRBV28	TRBJ1-2	CAIGVETGANYGYTF	TGTGCCATCGGTGTCGAGACAGGAGCTAACTATGGCTACACCTTC
.	.	TRBV7-9	TRBJ2-5	CASSPPVSETQYF	TGTGCCAGCAGCCCCCCCGTAAGCGAGACCCAGTACTTC
TRBD2	.	TRBV19	TRBJ2-5	CASSLGLAGGGETQYF	TGTGCCAGTAGTCTCGGACTAGCGGGAGGTGGAGAGACCCAGTACTTC
.	once	TRBV5-6	TRBJ1-4	CASSLDSPNEKLFF	TGTGCCAGCAGTTTGGATAGCCCTAATGAAAAACTGTTTTTT